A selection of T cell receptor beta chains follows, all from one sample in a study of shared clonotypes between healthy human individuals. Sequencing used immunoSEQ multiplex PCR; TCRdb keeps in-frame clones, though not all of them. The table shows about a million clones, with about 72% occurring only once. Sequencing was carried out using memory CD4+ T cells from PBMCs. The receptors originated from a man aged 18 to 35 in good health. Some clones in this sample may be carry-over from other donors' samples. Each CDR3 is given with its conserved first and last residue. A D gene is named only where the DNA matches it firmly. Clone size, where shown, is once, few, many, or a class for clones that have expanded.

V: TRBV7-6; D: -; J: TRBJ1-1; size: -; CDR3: CASSRGSLNTEAFF; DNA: TGTGCCAGCAGCAGGGGGTCCCTGAACACTGAAGCTTTCTTT
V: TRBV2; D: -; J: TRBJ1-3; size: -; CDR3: CASSVRISGNTIYF; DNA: TGTGCCAGCAGCGTAAGGATCTCTGGAAACACCATATATTTT
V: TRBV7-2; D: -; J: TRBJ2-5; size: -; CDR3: CASSSYTMGETQYF; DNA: TGTGCCAGCAGCTCCTACACTATGGGGGAGACCCAGTACTTC
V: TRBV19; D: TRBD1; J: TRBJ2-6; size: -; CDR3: CASSATTGTGLPGANVLTF; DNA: TGTGCCAGTAGTGCTACTACCGGGACAGGGCTGCCTGGGGCCAACGTCCTGACTTTC
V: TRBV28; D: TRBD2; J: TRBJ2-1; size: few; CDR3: CASSLKGRGSYNEQFF; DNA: TGTGCCAGCAGTTTGAAAGGGAGGGGCTCCTACAATGAGCAGTTCTTC
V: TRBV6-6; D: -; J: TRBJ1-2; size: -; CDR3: CASSYSEQVEGYTF; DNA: TGTGCCAGCAGTTACTCGGAACAGGTGGAGGGCTACACCTTC
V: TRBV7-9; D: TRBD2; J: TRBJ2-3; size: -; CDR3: CASSREASGRMDTQYF; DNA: TGTGCCAGCAGCCGAGAGGCTAGCGGGAGGATGGATACGCAGTATTTT
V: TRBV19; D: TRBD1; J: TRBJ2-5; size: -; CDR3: CASSTLQGSEETQYF; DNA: TGTGCCAGTAGTACGTTACAGGGGTCGGAAGAGACCCAGTACTTC
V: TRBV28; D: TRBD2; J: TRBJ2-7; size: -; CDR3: CASGTSGTNYYEQYF; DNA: TGTGCCAGCGGGACTAGCGGGACTAACTACTACGAGCAGTACTTC
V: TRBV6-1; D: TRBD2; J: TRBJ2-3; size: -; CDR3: CASATSGSTDTQYF; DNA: TGTGCCAGCGCCACTAGCGGAAGCACAGATACGCAGTATTTT
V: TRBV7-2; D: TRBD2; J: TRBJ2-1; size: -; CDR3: CASSVTSGRGEQFF; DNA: TGTGCCAGCAGCGTAACTAGCGGTCGAGGTGAGCAGTTCTTC
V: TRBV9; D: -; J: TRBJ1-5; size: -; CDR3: CASSVVDSDQPQHF; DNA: TGTGCCAGCAGCGTAGTTGATTCGGATCAGCCCCAGCATTTT
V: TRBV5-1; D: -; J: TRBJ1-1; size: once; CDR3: CASSALGQMNTEAFF; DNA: TGCGCCAGCAGCGCCCTAGGACAGATGAACACTGAAGCTTTCTTT
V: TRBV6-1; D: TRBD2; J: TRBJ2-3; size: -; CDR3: CASTGGADTQYF; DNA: TGTGCCAGCACCGGGGGGGCAGATACGCAGTATTTT
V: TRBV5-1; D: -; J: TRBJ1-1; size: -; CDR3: CASSLIPGSNTEAFF; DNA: TGCGCCAGCAGCTTAATACCGGGGTCGAACACTGAAGCTTTCTTT
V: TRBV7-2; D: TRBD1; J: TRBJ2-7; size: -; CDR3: CASSTGTGGQEQYF; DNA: TGTGCCAGCAGCACCGGGACAGGGGGTCAGGAGCAGTACTTC
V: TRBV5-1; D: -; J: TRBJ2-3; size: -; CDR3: CASRRDTDTQYF; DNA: TGCGCCAGCAGAAGGGACACAGATACGCAGTATTTT
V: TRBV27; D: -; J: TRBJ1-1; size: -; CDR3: CASSLDRASWDTEAFF; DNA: TGTGCCAGCAGTTTAGACAGAGCTTCATGGGACACTGAAGCTTTCTTT
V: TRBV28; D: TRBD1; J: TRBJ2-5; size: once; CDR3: CASSRYGQDETQYF; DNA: TGTGCCAGCAGTAGATACGGACAGGACGAGACCCAGTACTTC
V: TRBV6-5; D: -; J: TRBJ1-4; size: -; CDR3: CASSYSAAEKLFF; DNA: TGTGCCAGCAGTTACTCTGCGGCCGAAAAACTGTTTTTT
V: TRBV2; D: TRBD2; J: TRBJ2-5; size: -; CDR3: CASSDPTSGDEMNLETQYF; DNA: TGTGCCAGCAGTGATCCGACTAGCGGAGACGAGATGAATTTGGAGACCCAGTACTTC
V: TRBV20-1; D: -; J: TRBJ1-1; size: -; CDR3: CSHRENTEAFF; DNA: TGCAGTCACAGGGAGAACACTGAAGCTTTCTTT
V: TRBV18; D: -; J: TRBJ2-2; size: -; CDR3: CASSQGALATGELFF; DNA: TGTGCCAGCTCACAGGGAGCCCTAGCGACCGGGGAGCTGTTTTTT
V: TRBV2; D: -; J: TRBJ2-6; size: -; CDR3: CASKVRQAVSGANVLTF; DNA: TGTGCCAGCAAGGTCCGACAGGCGGTCTCTGGGGCCAACGTCCTGACTTTC
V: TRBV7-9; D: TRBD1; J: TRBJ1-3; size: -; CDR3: CASSLEWRDRGGSGNTIYF; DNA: TGTGCCAGCAGCTTAGAGTGGCGGGACAGGGGCGGCTCTGGAAACACCATATATTTT
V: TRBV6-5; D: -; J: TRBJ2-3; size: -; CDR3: CASGDPGTDTQYF; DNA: TGTGCCAGCGGGGACCCAGGCACAGATACGCAGTATTTT
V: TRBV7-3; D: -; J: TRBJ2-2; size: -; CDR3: CASSPLTGGELFF; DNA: TGTGCCAGCAGCCCCCTAACCGGCGGGGAGCTGTTTTTT
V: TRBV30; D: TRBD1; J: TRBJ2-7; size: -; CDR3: CAALLGTGNYEQYF; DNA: TGTGCCGCCCTTCTCGGGACAGGGAACTACGAGCAGTACTTC
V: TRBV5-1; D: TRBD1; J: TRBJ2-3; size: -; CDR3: CASSKQTGTTDTQYF; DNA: TGCGCCAGCAGCAAACAGACAGGGACAACAGATACGCAGTATTTT
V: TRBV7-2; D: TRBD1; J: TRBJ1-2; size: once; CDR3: CASSFSQGGYGYTF; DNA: TGTGCCAGCAGCTTCAGTCAGGGGGGTTATGGCTACACCTTC
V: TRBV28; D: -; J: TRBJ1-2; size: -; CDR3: CASSSPSDGSRNYGYTF; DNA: TGTGCCAGCAGTTCCCCCTCGGACGGAAGCCGTAACTATGGCTACACCTTC
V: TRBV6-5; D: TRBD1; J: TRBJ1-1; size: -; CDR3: CASSYRDRGNTEAFF; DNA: TGTGCCAGCAGCTACCGGGACAGGGGGAACACTGAAGCTTTCTTT
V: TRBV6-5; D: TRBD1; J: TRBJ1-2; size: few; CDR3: CASSPGQDYGYTF; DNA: TGTGCCAGCAGCCCGGGACAGGATTATGGCTACACCTTC
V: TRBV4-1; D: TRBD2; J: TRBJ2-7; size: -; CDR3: CASSQATSFSYEQYF; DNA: TGCGCCAGCAGCCAAGCGACTAGCTTCTCCTACGAGCAGTACTTC
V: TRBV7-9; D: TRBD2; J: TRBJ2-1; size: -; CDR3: CASSFEWRELRAVF; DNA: TGTGCCAGCAGCTTTGAGTGGCGGGAGCTTCGTGCTGTCTTC
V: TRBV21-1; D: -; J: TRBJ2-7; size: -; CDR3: CASSRTPDTNYEQYF; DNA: TGTGCCAGCAGCAGAACCCCGGACACGAACTACGAGCAGTACTTC
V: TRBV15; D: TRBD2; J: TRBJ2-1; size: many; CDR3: CATSREGLAGGPRSYNEQFF; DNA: TGTGCCACCAGCAGAGAGGGACTAGCGGGAGGGCCTCGGTCCTACAATGAGCAGTTCTTC
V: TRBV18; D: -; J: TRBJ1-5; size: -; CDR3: CASSRGPGVAQHF; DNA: TGTGCCAGCTCACGCGGCCCAGGGGTGGCCCAGCATTTT
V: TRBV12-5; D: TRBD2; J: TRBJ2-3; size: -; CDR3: CASGFGGDTQYF; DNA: TGTGCTAGTGGTTTCGGGGGGGATACGCAGTATTTT
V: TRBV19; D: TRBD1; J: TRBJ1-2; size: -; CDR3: CASQGGGTLNYGYTF; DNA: TGTGCCAGTCAGGGGGGCGGGACACTGAACTATGGCTACACCTTC
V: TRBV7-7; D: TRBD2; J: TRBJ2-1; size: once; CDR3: CASSSRTSGIMGEQFF; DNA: TGTGCCAGCAGCTCAAGGACTAGCGGGATCATGGGTGAGCAGTTCTTC
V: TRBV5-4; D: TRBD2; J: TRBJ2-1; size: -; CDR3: CASSPRAGSDNEQFF; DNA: TGTGCCAGCAGCCCTAGAGCGGGAAGCGACAATGAGCAGTTCTTC
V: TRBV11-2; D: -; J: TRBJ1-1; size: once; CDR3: CASSPERQASNTEAFF; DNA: TGTGCCAGCAGCCCCGAAAGGCAGGCCTCCAACACTGAAGCTTTCTTT